The TCR beta chain described here comes from a study of sequential checkpoint blockade in melanoma. Overall study: Patients were randomized 1:1 to nivolumab-then-ipilimumab or ipilimumab-then-nivolumab first-line. After both sequences, patients received maintenance nivolumab.

Germline values: CDR1 MNHEY, CDR2 SMNVEV (reference sequence). The CDR3 runs 15 residues. V was clipped by 2 bases and J by 2 bases; unmatched bases: 4. The treatment here: randomized to nivolumab then ipilimumab (arm A) or the reverse (arm B). DNA-damaging chemotherapy had not been given to any patient beforehand. Generated by immunoSEQ multiplex PCR, the TCRdb table keeps only in-frame clones and is missing some. The table lists under 40,000 clones, roughly 84% of them singletons. The chain links TRBV27 to TRBJ1-1, with 8 bases fitting TRBD1. This specimen was CD8+ T cells sorted from blood (inferred from file names), taken from a patient given nivolumab and ipilimumab in sequence. This clonotype was obtained from a human donor with melanoma. DNA of the CDR3: TGTGCCAGCAGTTTAGACAGGGGCCAAAACACTGAAGCTTTCTTT. It specifies CASSLDRGQNTEAFF.